The sequence of this T cell receptor beta chain was determined in a study of lymphopenia after photon versus proton radiotherapy. The germline CDR1 and CDR2 sequences are SGDLS and YYNGEE. After removal of 1 base from V and 6 bases from J, the junction contained 6 bases not matched to a gene. The CDR3 consists of 16 residues. Profiled with immunoSEQ multiplex PCR; TCRdb holds only in-frame clones, not every one. The sample lists tens of thousands of clones, approximately 82% occurring once. This clone was detected only once. Its antigen remains unknown. Study-wide results and caveats: Post-nadir diversity loss with photons came from oligoclonal expansion, particularly CD8+ Temra cells. Under photons, naive T cells and diversity fell while effector/memory populations rose.

The starting material was peripheral blood, obtained from a patient treated with proton-based radiotherapy. The gene calls are TRBV9 and TRBJ2-3; 12 nucleotides line up with TRBD2. The clonotype comes from a woman aged 70-85 years with pancreatic cancer. CDR3 protein: CASSVSGTSGLDTQYF. The CDR3 nucleotides read TGTGCCAGCAGCGTATCCGGGACTAGCGGGCTGGATACGCAGTATTTT.